This T cell receptor beta chain is drawn from a study of T cell repertoires in cytomegalovirus infection. Study overall: Based on public TCR beta signatures, there were indications of CMV infection and of a matching HLA type.

The CDR3 covers 15 residues. V lost 6 bases, J lost 3 bases, and 11 bases stayed unmatched. With regard to this clonotype: Its antigen is not identified.

Broader study findings: It was HLA-C-restricted CMV-specific TCR beta clonotypes that dominated the response ex vivo. Summed public TCR beta family frequency identified CMV carriers bearing the relevant HLA.

Via MiXCR, TCRdb re-called the reads, giving one row per CDR3 protein. The profile shows 200,000 to 250,000 distinct CDR3 sequences, roughly 20% of them singletons. Sequencing was performed on CD8+ T cells from PBMCs. The gene calls are TRBV12-3 or TRBV12-4 and TRBJ2-7; 7 positions match TRBD1. The TCR comes from a human donor in good health (CMV status not recorded). Some clones in this sample may be carry-over from other donors' samples. The CDR3 sequence: CASSTFGQAFYEQYF. Written as DNA, the CDR3 is TGTGCCAGCAGCACATTCGGACAGGCCTTCTACGAGCAGTACTTC.